These 13 T cell receptor beta chains share one sample of origin, sequenced in a study of T cell responses to AZD1222 COVID-19 vaccine. Sequencing used immunoSEQ multiplex PCR; TCRdb keeps in-frame clones, though not all of them. The repertoire holds roughly 100,000 clones, just over 85% seen once, with roughly 1.4% in the top ten. Sequences were derived from peripheral blood, sampled on day 0 of AZD1222 vaccination. These receptors originate from an adult in good health.

The chain joins TRBV27 to TRBJ1-4, with TRBD1 as a possible D gene (6 bases). CDR3 length: 12 residues. Germline CDR1 reads MNHEY; CDR2 reads SMNVEV (reference sequence). CDR3 in amino acids: CASSRGGEKLFF. The CDR3 DNA reads as TGTGCTTCGTCCAGGGGAGGTGAAAAACTGTTTTTT.

V usage is TRBV27 and J usage is TRBJ1-5; TRBD1 matches at 7 bases. Trimming at V came to 5 bases and at J to 7 bases, leaving 5 bases not matched to a gene. Germline V gene lookup returns CDR1 MNHEY and CDR2 SMNVEV (reference sequence). The CDR3 spans 13 residues. The CDR3 bases are TGTGCCAGCAGTCCGGGGACAGTCCAGCCCCAGCATTTT. It encodes CASSPGTVQPQHF.

V usage is TRBV27 and J usage is TRBJ1-5; 8 bases match TRBD1. This CDR3 comprises 16 residues. Per the germline V gene, CDR1 is MNHEY and CDR2 is SMNVEV (reference sequence). V shed 5 bases, J shed 2 bases, and the junction held 8 bases outside the gene matches. CDR3 bases: TGTGCCAGCAGTCTCAGACAGGGGCCGGGCAATCAGCCCCAGCATTTT. Its protein is CASSLRQGPGNQPQHF.

The V gene is TRBV4-1, the J gene TRBJ1-2; a weak D match, TRBD1 (6 bases). V dropped 0 bases and J dropped 8 bases, with 16 bases sitting between them. Germline V lookup: CDR1 MGHRA, CDR2 YSYEKL. This CDR3 has 15 amino acids. CDR3 loop: CASSQEQQQGAGYTF. CDR3 sequence (DNA): TGCGCCAGCAGCCAAGAACAACAACAGGGAGCCGGCTACACCTTC.

In nucleotides, the CDR3 is TGTGCCAGCAGTTTCTGGCCGGCAGATACGCAGTATTTT. The encoded protein is CASSFWPADTQYF. The chain links TRBV27 to TRBJ2-3; no clear D gene. The V end lost 3 bases, the J end lost 4 bases, and 8 bases lay between the germline ends. Germline V CDR1 and CDR2: MNHEY, SMNVEV (reference sequence). The CDR3 is 13 amino acids.

The gene calls are TRBV30 and TRBJ2-7; 15 bases are a match to TRBD2. V shed 8 bases and J 4 bases; nucleotides not matched to a gene: 0. Looked up from germline, CDR1 is GTSNPN and CDR2 is SVGIG (reference sequence). The CDR3 loop spans 12 amino acids. CDR3: CAGTSGGYEQYF. The CDR3 DNA reads TGTGCCGGGACTAGCGGGGGGTACGAGCAGTACTTC.

The CDR3, as DNA: TGTGCCAACTACCGCTACGAGCAGTACTTC. It is translated as CANYRYEQYF. The chain links TRBV21-1 to TRBJ2-7; the table's D call of TRBD2 was not tested on the DNA. TRBV21-1 corresponds to a pseudogene. The CDR3 has 10 amino acids.

This chain uses TRBV2 with TRBJ1-5; 7 bases align to TRBD1. With 6 bases clipped from V and 1 base from J, the junction kept 3 bases outside the gene matches. CDR1 is SNHLY and CDR2 is FYNNEI in the germline V gene. The CDR3 totals 14 residues. CDR3 region: CASSGTASNQPQHF. The CDR3 region has the DNA TGTGCCAGCAGCGGGACAGCCAGCAATCAGCCCCAGCATTTT.

The rearrangement joins TRBV5-1 to TRBJ1-2; weak D call: TRBD1 (5 bases). The length of the CDR3 is 16 residues. Trimming removed 0 bases from V and 3 bases from J, with 15 bases in between. Germline V CDR1 and CDR2: SGHRS, YFSETQ. CDR3 in amino acids: CASSLDLATDDYGYTF. The CDR3 DNA sequence: TGCGCCAGCAGCTTGGACCTTGCGACAGATGACTATGGCTACACCTTC.

The chain couples TRBV19 to TRBJ2-2; TRBD1 might be the D (6 bases). Germline loops: CDR1 LNHDA, CDR2 SQIVND (reference sequence). The V gene lost 5 bases and the J gene lost 6 bases, with 16 bases spanning the gap. This CDR3 comprises 15 residues. For the CDR3, the DNA is TGTGCCAGTAGTGGAGCCGGGACATTCGCCGGGGAGCTGTTTTTT. Translating it yields CASSGAGTFAGELFF.

The chain couples TRBV6-5 to TRBJ1-6; 8 bases are shared with TRBD1. In germline, CDR1 is MNHEY, CDR2 SVGAGI. The junction had 6 bases not matched to a gene; V was cut back by 5 bases and J by 9 bases. The length of the CDR3 is 14 residues. The CDR3 spells CASSQGAWGSPLHF. CDR3 in DNA: TGTGCCAGCAGTCAGGGGGCTTGGGGTTCACCCCTCCACTTT.

The chain recombines TRBV19 with TRBJ1-1; D might be TRBD1 (5 bases). Germline V CDR1 and CDR2: LNHDA, SQIVND (reference sequence). This CDR3 contains 14 residues. The V gene lost 1 base and the J gene lost 7 bases, with 13 bases spanning the gap. DNA of the CDR3: TGTGCCAGTAGTATAGGGAGAAGGGGCAGTGAAGCTTTCTTT. Amino acids: CASSIGRRGSEAFF.

This clone showed up just a few times. The V and J genes are TRBV28 and TRBJ1-5; TRBD1 might be the D (6 bases). Germline V CDR1 and CDR2: MDHEN, SYDVKM. V was shortened by 6 bases and J by 15 bases, with 21 bases between the two germline ends. The CDR3 is made up of 13 amino acids. The CDR3 is CASSSPTGLGWHF. Here the CDR3 DNA reads TGTGCCAGCAGCTCCCCGACAGGCTTAGGATGGCATTTT. Supplemented by reference TRBV28 and TRBJ1-5, the full variable domain reads DVKVTQSSRYLVKRTGEKVFLECVQDMDHENMFWYRQDPGLGLRLIYFSYDVKMKEKGDIPEGYSVSREKKERFSLILESASTNQTSMYLCASSSPTGLGWHFGDGTRLSIL.